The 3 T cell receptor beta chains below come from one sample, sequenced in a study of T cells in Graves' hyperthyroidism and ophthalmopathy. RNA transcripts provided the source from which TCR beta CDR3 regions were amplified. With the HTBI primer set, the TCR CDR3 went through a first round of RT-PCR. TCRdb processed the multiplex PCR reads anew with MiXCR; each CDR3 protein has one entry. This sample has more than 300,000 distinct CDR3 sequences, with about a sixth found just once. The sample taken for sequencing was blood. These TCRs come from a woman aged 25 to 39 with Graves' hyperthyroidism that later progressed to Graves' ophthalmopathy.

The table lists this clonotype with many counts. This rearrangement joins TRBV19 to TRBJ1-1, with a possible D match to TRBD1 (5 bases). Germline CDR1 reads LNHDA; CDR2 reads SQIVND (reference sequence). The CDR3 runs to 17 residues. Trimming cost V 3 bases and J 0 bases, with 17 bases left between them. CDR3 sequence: CASSIPGPQEMNTEAFF. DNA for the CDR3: TGTGCCAGTAGTATCCCGGGACCCCAAGAGATGAACACTGAAGCTTTCTTT.

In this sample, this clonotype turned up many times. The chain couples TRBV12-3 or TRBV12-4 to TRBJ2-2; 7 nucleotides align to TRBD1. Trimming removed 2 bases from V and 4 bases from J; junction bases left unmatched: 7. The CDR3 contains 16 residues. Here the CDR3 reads CASSLLTGSVTGELFF. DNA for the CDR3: TGTGCCAGCAGTTTACTGACAGGGTCGGTCACCGGGGAGCTGTTTTTT.

CDR3 sequence reads: CASSYSSGGPSNTEAFF. CDR3 in DNA: TGTGCCAGCAGTTATTCCTCAGGGGGCCCGTCGAACACTGAAGCTTTCTTT. This chain links TRBV2 with TRBJ1-1, with 8 bases lining up with TRBD1. Germline V gives CDR1 SNHLY, CDR2 FYNNEI. With 5 bases clipped from V and 1 base from J, the junction kept 12 bases outside the gene matches. The CDR3 is made up of 17 amino acids.